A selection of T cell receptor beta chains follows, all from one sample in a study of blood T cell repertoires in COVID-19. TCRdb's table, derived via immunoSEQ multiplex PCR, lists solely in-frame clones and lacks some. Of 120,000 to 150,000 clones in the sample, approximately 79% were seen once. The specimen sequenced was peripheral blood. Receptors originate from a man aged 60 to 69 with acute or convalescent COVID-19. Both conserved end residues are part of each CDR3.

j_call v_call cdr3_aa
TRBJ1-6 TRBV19 CASGQGGSPLHF
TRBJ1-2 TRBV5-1 CASAQGAEGYTF
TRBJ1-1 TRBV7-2 CASSLARYTEAFF
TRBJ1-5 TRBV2 CASSERGNQPQHF
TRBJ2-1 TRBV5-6 CASSPTGYNEQFF
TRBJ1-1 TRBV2 CASRGGTEAFF
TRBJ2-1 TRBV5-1 CASSLEPGTEQFF
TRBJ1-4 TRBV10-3 CAISERRGTGDNEKLFF
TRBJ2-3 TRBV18 CASRDTGTDTQYF
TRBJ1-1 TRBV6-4 CASSLSGGDTEAFF
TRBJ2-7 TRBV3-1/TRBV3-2 CASSQAASGSREQYF
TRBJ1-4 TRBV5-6 CASRGFGDNNEKLFF
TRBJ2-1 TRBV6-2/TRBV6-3 CASSYEEGKWDNEQFF
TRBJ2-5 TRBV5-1 CASSSEGRAETQYF
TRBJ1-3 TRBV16 CASSPSGSPLLSGNTIYF
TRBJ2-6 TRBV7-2 CASSTGQGANVLTF
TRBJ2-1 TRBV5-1 CASSWGGQEYNEQFF
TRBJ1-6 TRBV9 CASSSSASWGDSPLHF
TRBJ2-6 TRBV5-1 CASSLDPSSGANVLTF
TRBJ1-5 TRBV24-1 CATSETDVGQPQHF
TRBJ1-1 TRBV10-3 CAISVHSSSTEAFF
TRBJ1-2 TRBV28 CASSFLDLGGYTF
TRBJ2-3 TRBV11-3 CASSSGQGRDTQYF
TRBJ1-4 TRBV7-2 CASSSPRDRHEKLFF
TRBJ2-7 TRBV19 CASSRSGTPNYEQYF
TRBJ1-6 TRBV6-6 CASSTTGGQSPLHF
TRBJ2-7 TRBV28 CASSFSHRTGTYEQYF
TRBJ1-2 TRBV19 CASSINPGRAYGYTF
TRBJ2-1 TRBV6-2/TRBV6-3 CASSYSQVYNEQFF
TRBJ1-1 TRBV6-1 CASSETHAGGAFF
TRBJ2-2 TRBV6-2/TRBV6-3 CASSQHNANTGELFF
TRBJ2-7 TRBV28 CASSYYEQYF
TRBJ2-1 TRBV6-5 CASSYYSGRGANEQFF
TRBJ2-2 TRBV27 CASSPLRSSGNVGELFF
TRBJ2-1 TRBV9 CASSFTSGEGLSYNEQFF
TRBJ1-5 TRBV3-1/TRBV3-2 CASSQAYGYQPQHF
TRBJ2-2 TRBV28 CASTNSPLAGVGELFF
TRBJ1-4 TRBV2 CASSEGRVKFF
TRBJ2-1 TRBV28 CASIPPRPGLAGGEQFF
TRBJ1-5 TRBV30 CAWGQGLDNQPQHF
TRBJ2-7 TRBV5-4 CASSLGQGITSYEQYF
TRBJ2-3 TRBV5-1 CASSSTGSADTQYF
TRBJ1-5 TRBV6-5 CASSWARDSNQPQHF
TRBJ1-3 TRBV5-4 CASSGNGGSGNTIYF
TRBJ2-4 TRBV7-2 CASSFTGGAAKNIQYF
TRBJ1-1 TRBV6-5 CASNSAGGNTEAFF
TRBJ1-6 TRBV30 CAWSPGLRGPLHF
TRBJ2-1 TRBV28 CASSSLAGGYNEQFF
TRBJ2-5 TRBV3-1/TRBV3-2 CASLGGRGETQYF
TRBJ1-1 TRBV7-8 CATSGDTEAFF
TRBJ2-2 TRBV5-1 CASSWKPGQETTGELFF